The source of this T cell receptor (beta chain) is a study of cytomegalovirus exposure and HLA in healthy donors. The overall study: Most genotyped donors, roughly 80% of roughly 400, had Caucasian-associated genetic ancestry. Study outcomes and limitations: One variant, a missense change in DCLRE1C, was linked in a later analysis to TCR beta V- and J-gene trimming. Several V segments, TRBV6-2 and TRBV6-3 among them, could not be told apart and were dropped.

Remarks on this clone: Its antigen is currently unknown.

Likely unrecorded immune exposures existed in these nominally healthy donors. The PCR used 60 Vbeta and 13 Jbeta primers. Sequencing was performed with immunoSEQ multiplex PCR; in TCRdb, only in-frame clones are kept and a portion is missing. Altogether 65,000 to 85,000 clones are present, 75% to 85% being singletons, with the ten largest covering under 3.5%. Germline CDR1 SGHNT, CDR2 YENEEA. Trimming removed 7 bases from V and 5 bases from J; junction bases left unmatched: 8. CDR3 size: 15 residues. This clonotype was sampled from a man over 45 in good health and CMV-seropositive. J is TRBJ1-6 and V is TRBV11-3, with 7 nucleotides matching TRBD1. The sequenced material came from PBMCs. CDR3 nucleotides: TGTGCCAGCAACCGGGACAGCAACAATAATTCACCCCTCCACTTT. It specifies CASNRDSNNNSPLHF.